This T cell receptor (beta chain) appears in the sequencing data of a study of cytomegalovirus exposure and HLA in healthy donors (dated by TCRdb to about 2017). With regard to the full study: An earlier analysis of approximately 590 of the donors reported 250 to 350 Gb of sequence data and around 120 million unique TCR beta sequences from around 200 million T cells. To predict cytomegalovirus infection status, the study combined high-throughput TCR immunosequencing, statistical association of individual TCRs with disease status, and machine learning. Of the roughly 430 genotyped donors, approximately 83% fell in the genetic ancestry cluster associated with self-reported Caucasian donors. The study profiled the T cell repertoires of 500 to 800 subjects by immunosequencing and related them to cytomegalovirus serostatus. Roughly 5 DR-DQ haplotypes were treated as single units for association and clustering because of strong linkage in the cohort. Across roughly 420 genotyped donors of the cohort, an average of about 250,000 unique TCR beta nucleotide sequences per donor were sequenced, and roughly a sixth of those sequences were non-productive. The aim of the study was to test whether cataloging public T cell receptors could identify signatures of past pathogen exposure. Donor age, sex, ethnicity and CMV serostatus were compiled alongside the repertoire data. Roughly 300 gigabases of sequencing data and 75 million to 85 million unique TCR sequences made up an early release that covered approximately 700 HLA-typed donors. All discovery cohort repertoires had been generated on a single sequencing platform. Besides the first cohort of hundreds of subjects, a separate validation cohort made up of roughly 130 different subjects was used. In a later analysis, previously published TCR beta repertoires from hundreds of donors were re-analyzed and high-resolution HLA genotyping was added so that TCR occurrence patterns could be studied. The number of donors typed differed by locus, with 629-630 for A, B, C, DRB1 and DQB1, around 500 for DQA1, 606 for DPA1, and some 470 for DPB1. To decide whether each TCR beta V gene segment behaved as functional or pseudogenic, an earlier analysis of some 540 of the donors relied on high-throughput TCR beta sequencing. HLA typing covered class I and class II loci at four-digit resolution. In a later genetic analysis, genome-wide SNP genotypes for about three fifths of the roughly 670 donors were used, and that subset was treated as a discovery cohort. In the later analysis, no new phenotypic data were used to find candidate immune exposures; instead, reliance was placed on TCR beta sequences and their occurrence across donors.

Overall results and qualifications from the work: In the study, about 150 TCR beta chains were listed as associated with cytomegalovirus. An earlier analysis of 587 of the donors showed that most TCR beta V segments appeared in productive rearrangements either about 90% or about 30% of the time, which broadly matched IMGT annotations. In a later analysis, the rate of TCR association differed among HLA loci, with DRB1 alleles having the most associated TCRs and HLA-C alleles having the fewest. Approximately 16 rarely observed V segments, including chromosome 9 orphons, were excluded from the earlier analysis of some 590 of the donors because counts were too low. Linkage disequilibrium might explain the correlated functional status among segregating V segments, but an unknown experimental factor could not be ruled out. For the cohort, immune exposure information was limited to CMV serostatus. A later analysis reported that several top co-occurrence clusters appeared linked to parvovirus B19, influenza, CMV and Epstein-Barr virus. Because HLA typing was unavailable for some donors at each locus, only the typed subset was used in association tests. A cluster of highly shared sequence variants was judged likely to represent a technical artifact of the sequencing pipeline. According to a later analysis, most CMV-associated TCR beta chains appeared to be HLA-restricted, and the HLA associations seemed to be driven largely by CMV exposure. A further reported finding was that TCR beta sequences accurately predicted the HLA-A and HLA-B alleles for most subjects in the first cohort. Presence/absence analyses assumed roughly uniform sequencing depth across donors, an assumption that may not hold. Some IMGT-functional V segments, including TRBV6-2 and TRBV6-3, could not be distinguished by the 87-base-pair reads and were therefore excluded. In a later analysis, 16,951 TCR beta sequences were associated with specific HLA alleles at a false discovery rate of 0.05. An association between a missense DCLRE1C variant and V-gene and J-gene trimming of TCR beta chains was found in a later genetic analysis and replicated in an independent cohort. A few of the identified cytomegalovirus-associated TCR beta chains were confirmed in vitro to be specific for cytomegalovirus antigens. In a later analysis, HLA-associated TCR beta chains showed more clonal expansion and lower generation probabilities than non-associated chains that were equally common. When HLA alleles, especially DR and DQ, strongly co-occurred, attributing TCR associations to individual alleles was difficult. A later genetic analysis reported fewer N-insertions in productive TCRs among donors in an Asian-associated ancestry cluster than the roughly 650-donor mean. In this cohort, only TCR beta chains were sequenced, and detectable features were limited by the absence of alpha or paired-chain data. Most TCR sequences were observed very rarely across donors, whereas some public TCRs were present in many individuals. According to the authors, the approach could potentially be generalized to other disease states and immunological phenotypes. Cytomegalovirus status was reported to be diagnosed by the classifier with high specificity and sensitivity in both the original and validation cohorts.

The CDR3, cysteine through phenylalanine, is 18 amino acids long. Only the CDR3 portion is preserved as DNA: 54 bases, with reading frame beginning at the first base. Per the germline V gene (reference sequence), SEHNR is the CDR1 and FQNEAQ is the CDR2. Unmatched junction bases come to 4, with V trimmed by 1 base and J by 0 bases. On this clone itself: The clone's antigen remains unknown.

The library was built by means of the immunoSEQ multiplex PCR assay. A mixture of 60 forward primers for TCR Vbeta segments and 13 reverse primers for TCR Jbeta segments was used in the multiplex PCR. Amplification of the CDR3 region of rearranged TCR beta genes was performed with a multiplex PCR assay on genomic DNA. Amplified TCR beta libraries were sequenced as 87-base-pair reads on the Illumina HiSeq System. In the authors' own workflow: A later analysis tallied 75 million to 95 million unique TCR beta chains across the 666 repertoires, and approximately 9.9 million of those chains were shared by two or more donors. Raw reads were error-corrected and collapsed into unique sequences by a nearest-neighbor algorithm in which closely related sequences were merged to remove PCR and sequencing errors. To assign V, D and J gene segments, CDR3 sequences were aligned to IMGT reference sequences. For a sequence to be retained, a match of at least six nucleotides to both a V gene segment and a J gene segment was required. A rearrangement was called productive if the CDR3 had no stop codons and remained in frame with V and J, and every other rearrangement was called non-productive. Following IMGT convention, CDR3 was defined as the stretch from the second conserved V-encoded cysteine to the conserved J-encoded phenylalanine. In an earlier analysis of approximately 590 of the donors, sequences lacking an unambiguous match to a single V gene segment were excluded. In an earlier analysis of 450 to 700 of the donors, V segments were called functional above 56.7% productive rearrangements and were called segregating when the between-donor standard deviation exceeded 5%. To diagnose cytomegalovirus status from the catalog of TCR beta chain sequences, a statistical classification framework was built. V and J gene assignment, in a later analysis, came from comparing TCR nucleotide sequences with IMGT/GENE-DB human TR gene sequences. Using the TCRdist pipeline, a later analysis assigned CDR3 sequences along with most-parsimonious VDJ recombination scenarios. In a later analysis, each TCR beta chain was defined by its CDR3 amino acid sequence together with its V-gene family, and reads lacking a unique V-gene family were excluded. A later analysis removed 592 highly shared, low-generation-probability nucleotide sequences to deal with suspected cross-contamination and a sequencing artifact. A later analysis calculated a clonal expansion index for each public chain from normalized within-repertoire ranks of inferred template counts. A later analysis computed generation probabilities with a VDJ recombination model fitted to out-of-frame rearrangements, and checked the results against IGoR. A later analysis scored TCR-TCR, TCR-HLA and TCR-CMV co-occurrence with hypergeometric tests, applying a repertoire-size bias correction to TCR pairs. In a later analysis, false discovery rates were estimated by permuting HLA or CMV assignments 20 times. In a later analysis, co-occurring TCRs were grouped using DBSCAN, and TCRdist sequence similarity was added for clustering within HLA-allele-positive subsets. Repertoires with fewer than 30,000 or more than 120,000 public chains were left out of co-occurrence clustering, as were about 5 repertoires with anomalous nucleotide sharing. TCRdb holds this immuneACCESS table with in-frame rearrangements only. Some clones are missing; in checked studies, unresolved V genes explain under half, and the rest has no known cause. V, J and clone size were drawn from that table, and D and trimming were deduced from the DNA. Per the sample table, the count is 140,000 to 150,000 clones. The ten largest clones take up 0.96% of the sample.

The cohort comprised 670 or so healthy bone marrow donors. At the time of sampling, every cohort member was nominally healthy, though immune exposures that went unrecorded were likely present. The donor tested CMV seronegative and was one of the 352 seronegative cohort members. Each donor provided a peripheral blood sample, and peripheral blood mononuclear cells were used for TCR beta sequencing. Genomic DNA extraction from the blood cell samples was performed with the Qiagen DNeasy Blood Extraction Kit. The chain was built from TRBV7-9 and TRBJ2-1; 12 bases in the middle match TRBD2. The sequencing sample was made of PBMCs. This TCR was recovered from a male donor in good health and CMV-seronegative. CDR3 loop: CASSLGTSGTSSYNEQFF. The sequenced DNA: TGTGCCAGCAGCTTAGGGACTAGCGGGACATCCTCCTACAATGAGCAGTTCTTC.